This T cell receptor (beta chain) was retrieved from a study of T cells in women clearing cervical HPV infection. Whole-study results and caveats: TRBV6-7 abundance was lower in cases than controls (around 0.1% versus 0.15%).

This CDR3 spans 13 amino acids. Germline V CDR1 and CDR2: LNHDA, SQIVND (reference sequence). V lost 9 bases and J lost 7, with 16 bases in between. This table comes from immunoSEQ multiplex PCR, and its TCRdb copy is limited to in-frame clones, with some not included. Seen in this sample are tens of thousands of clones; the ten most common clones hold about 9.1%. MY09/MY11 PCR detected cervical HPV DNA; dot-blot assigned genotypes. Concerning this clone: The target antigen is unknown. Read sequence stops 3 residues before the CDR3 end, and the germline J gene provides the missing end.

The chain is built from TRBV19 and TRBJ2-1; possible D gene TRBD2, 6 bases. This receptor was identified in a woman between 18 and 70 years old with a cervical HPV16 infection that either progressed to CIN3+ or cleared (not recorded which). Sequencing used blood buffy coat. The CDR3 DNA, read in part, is TGTGCCAGCGGGGGTAATGGGCCAAATGAG. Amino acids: CASGGNGPNE. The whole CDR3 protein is CASGGNGPNEQFF. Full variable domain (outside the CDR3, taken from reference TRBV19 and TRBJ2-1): DGGITQSPKYLFRKEGQNVTLSCEQNLNHDAMYWYRQDPGQGLRLIYYSQIVNDFQKGDIAEGYSVSREKKESFPLTVTSAQKNPTAFYLCASGGNGPNEQFFGPGTRLTVL.